This is a list of T cell receptor beta chains from one sample in a study of blood T cell repertoires in COVID-19. The assay was immunoSEQ multiplex PCR, and TCRdb's table has in-frame clones only and misses some. The sample shows about 160,000 clones, 60% to 85% of them seen only once. Specimen: peripheral blood. The receptors derive from a woman aged 60-75 years with COVID-19, enrolled during active disease. Both conserved end residues are part of each CDR3. A D gene is named only where the DNA matches it firmly. Expanded clones get a size class; other rows say once, few or many, or leave the size out.

j_call d_call v_call clone_size cdr3_aa cdr3_nt
TRBJ2-5 TRBD2 TRBV3-1/TRBV3-2 once CASSPYGTSGEETQYF TGTGCCAGCAGCCCCTACGGGACTAGCGGGGAAGAGACCCAGTACTTC
TRBJ1-1 - TRBV5-1 many CASSPREGGNTEAFF TGCGCCAGCAGCCCCCGGGAGGGGGGGAACACTGAAGCTTTCTTT
TRBJ1-6 TRBD1 TRBV6-5 - CASSSRQGGHNSPLHF TGTGCCAGCAGTTCCCGACAGGGCGGACATAATTCACCCCTCCACTTT
TRBJ2-2 - TRBV4-3 - CASSRGVTGELFF TGCGCCAGCAGCCGGGGGGTCACCGGGGAGCTGTTTTTT
TRBJ2-2 - TRBV7-5 - CARSPLTGELFF TGTGCCAGAAGCCCCCTTACCGGGGAGCTGTTTTTT
TRBJ2-1 - TRBV9 once CASSVDARNNEQFF TGTGCCAGCAGCGTAGACGCCAGGAACAATGAGCAGTTCTTC
TRBJ2-1 - TRBV6-1 medium-sized CASSGGAGSDYNEQFF TGTGCCAGCAGTGGTGGGGCCGGTTCGGATTACAATGAGCAGTTCTTC
TRBJ2-1 TRBD1 TRBV2 - CASSEWTGRNEQFF TGTGCCAGCAGTGAGTGGACAGGGAGGAATGAGCAGTTCTTC
TRBJ2-1 TRBD2 TRBV10-1 - CASSNAGTSDSYNEQFF TGCGCCAGCAGTAATGCCGGGACTAGCGACTCCTACAATGAGCAGTTCTTC
TRBJ2-6 TRBD1 TRBV23-1 - CASSHANTDRASRANVLTF TGCGCCAGCAGTCACGCTAATACGGACAGGGCGTCTCGGGCCAACGTCCTGACTTTC
TRBJ2-3 - TRBV29-1 - CSVENALDFTDTQYF TGCAGCGTTGAGAACGCGCTAGATTTCACAGATACGCAGTATTTT
TRBJ2-1 TRBD2 TRBV29-1 few CSGGLAGYNEQFF TGCAGCGGGGGACTAGCGGGTTACAATGAGCAGTTCTTC